A single sample gave rise to the 30 T cell receptor beta chains below, sequenced in a study of T-cell reconstitution after alpha-beta-depleted transplantation in children. A TCRbeta library incorporating unique molecular identifiers was prepared. TCRdb ran MiXCR on the PCR reads and lists one entry per CDR3 protein. The sample includes about 29,000 distinct CDR3 sequences, over 5% of them seen just once. Specimen: PBMCs, mostly from graft donor cells, collected 180 days after TCRalphabeta/CD19-depleted stem cell transplant. All receptors come from a male patient younger than 18 who had a stem cell transplant for acute myeloid leukemia, so the T cells may come from the graft donor.

This clonotype was observed at least ten times. The chain combines TRBV20-1 with TRBJ2-1; 13 positions match TRBD2. The germline V gene has CDR1 DFQATT and CDR2 SNEGSKA (reference sequence). The CDR3 consists of 14 residues. V dropped 5 bases and J dropped 10; count of bases not matched to a gene: 8. CDR3 nucleotide sequence: TGCAGTGCTGGGGGACTAGCGGGATTGGGCGAGCAGTTCTTC. This sequence encodes CSAGGLAGLGEQFF.

This clonotype was counted at least ten times. The rearrangement joins TRBV7-2 to TRBJ1-3; D is perhaps TRBD1 (6 bases). Germline V gene lookup returns CDR1 SGHTA and CDR2 FQGNSA. The V gene lost 6 bases and the J gene lost 1 base, with 10 bases spanning the gap. The CDR3 consists of 14 residues. This chain's CDR3 is CASRPTGSGNTIYF. In nucleotides, the CDR3 is TGTGCCAGCAGACCAACAGGGTCTGGAAACACCATATATTTT.

This clonotype has ten or more counts. V is TRBV12-3 or TRBV12-4 and J is TRBJ1-1, with 11 bases identical to TRBD1. The J segment lost 4 bases and the V segment lost 5 bases, leaving 3 bases of the junction unmatched. The CDR3 runs 14 residues. The CDR3 is CASSPGTGGTEAFF. The CDR3 DNA follows: TGTGCCAGCAGTCCGGGGACAGGGGGCACTGAAGCTTTCTTT.

This clonotype qualifies as medium-sized (0.01 to 0.1%). The chain joins TRBV29-1 to TRBJ2-3; no clear D. V was pared by 4 bases and J by 1 base, with 6 bases between. Germline loops: CDR1 SQVTM, CDR2 ANQGSEA. The CDR3 is made up of 12 amino acids. CDR3 region: CSVVLGTDTQYF. The CDR3 DNA reads TGCAGCGTTGTCCTGGGCACAGATACGCAGTATTTT.

This clonotype came up many times. The J gene is TRBJ1-2, the V gene TRBV20-1; D might be TRBD1 (5 bases). Trimming took off 5 bases at V and 4 bases at J, with 11 bases between the two ends. This CDR3 has 12 amino acids. Germline assignment: CDR1 DFQATT and CDR2 SNEGSKA (reference sequence). The CDR3 spells CSADDSLYGYTF. In nucleotides, the CDR3 is TGCAGTGCTGACGACAGTCTCTATGGCTACACCTTC.

Many counts were recorded for this clonotype. The gene calls are TRBV30 and TRBJ1-1; D perhaps matches TRBD1 (5 bases). This CDR3 is 13 amino acids long. V was pared by 2 bases and J by 1 base, with 8 bases between. Per germline, CDR1 GTSNPN and CDR2 SVGIG (reference sequence). DNA of the CDR3: TGTGCCTGGAGTCCGGGGGGGAACACTGAAGCTTTCTTT. It yields the protein CAWSPGGNTEAFF.

This clonotype was observed many times. The V call is TRBV4-2, the J call TRBJ2-2, with 8 bases that match TRBD2. The CDR3 loop spans 18 amino acids. V was pared by 1 base and J by 6 bases, with 13 bases of the junction left unmatched. The germline V gene encodes CDR1 LGHNA and CDR2 YNFKEQ. CDR3 amino acids: CASSQGGSGTSRPGELFF. Written as DNA, the CDR3 is TGTGCCAGCAGCCAAGGAGGTAGCGGGACCTCTCGACCCGGGGAGCTGTTTTTT.

This clonotype occurred many times. The genes are TRBV16 and TRBJ1-1; tentative D call: TRBD1 (5 bases). Germline CDR1 reads KGHSY; CDR2 reads FQNENV. V dropped 7 bases and J dropped 0 bases, with 15 bases sitting between them. This CDR3 comprises 15 residues. The CDR3 nucleotides are TGTGCCAGCATGAGCAGGGCGATCATGAACACTGAAGCTTTCTTT. It codes for CASMSRAIMNTEAFF.

At least ten counts were recorded for this clonotype. The CDR3 nucleotides read TGTGCCAGCAGTTTCTTGCGAGGCGACTACGAGCAGTACTTC. Protein product: CASSFLRGDYEQYF. The chain joins TRBV12-3 or TRBV12-4 to TRBJ2-7; D remains ambiguous. V gave up 3 bases and J gave up 3 bases, with 12 bases separating them. The CDR3 extends over 14 amino acids.

At least ten counts were recorded for this clonotype. The rearrangement joins TRBV20-1 to TRBJ2-3, with 7 nucleotides matching TRBD2. The length of the CDR3 is 15 residues. In germline, CDR1 is DFQATT, CDR2 SNEGSKA (reference sequence). Losses at the gene ends were 2 bases for V and 5 bases for J; bases not matched to a gene: 10. The CDR3 DNA reads as TGCAGTGCTAGAAAGTTCGCGGGAGTCGTAGATACGCAGTATTTT. Protein sequence: CSARKFAGVVDTQYF.

A remark on this clonotype: This may arise from a read error, as a much more abundant clone is one base away. The chain couples TRBV30 to TRBJ2-5, with 11 bases fitting TRBD2. The CDR3 runs to 14 residues. V lost 5 bases, J lost 8 bases, and 10 bases stayed unmatched. The germline gives CDR1 GTSNPN, CDR2 SVGIG (reference sequence). The CDR3 DNA reads TGTGCCTGGCTGGGACTAGCGGTCTTAGGAACCCAGTACTTC. It specifies CAWLGLAVLGTQYF.

This clonotype is judged medium-sized. The chain links TRBV6-4 to TRBJ2-1, with 13 positions matching TRBD2. Germline lookup yields CDR1 MRHNA and CDR2 SNTAGT. The CDR3 spans 16 residues. The trim removed 2 bases at V and 15 bases at J, leaving 13 bases unmatched. In DNA, the CDR3 is TGTGCCAGCAGTGACAACTTATACAGACTAGCGGGAGGCGGGTTCTTC. This gives the protein CASSDNLYRLAGGGFF.

This clonotype showed up many times. The chain carries TRBV27 and TRBJ1-5; D is uncertain. Germline lookup yields CDR1 MNHEY and CDR2 SMNVEV (reference sequence). Trimming cost V 3 bases and J 1 base, with 7 bases left between them. This CDR3 comprises 14 residues. CDR3 loop: CASSFGGSNQPQHF. CDR3 nucleotides: TGTGCCAGCAGTTTTGGAGGCAGCAATCAGCCCCAGCATTTT.

The chain employs TRBV19 and TRBJ1-2; D not resolved. Germline CDR1 reads LNHDA; CDR2 reads SQIVND (reference sequence). The germline V and J ends were trimmed by 7 bases and 8 bases, with 20 bases remaining between them. CDR3 length: 14 residues. This CDR3 reads CASTLTGDPKGYTF. CDR3 DNA: TGTGCCAGTACCCTAACCGGGGATCCAAAGGGCTACACCTTC.

There are many counts of this clonotype. The junction differs from germline at one of its ends, possibly a read error. The CDR3 nucleotides are TGTGCCAGCAGTTTGGGCCCGGGAACAGTCTTC. It is translated as CASSLGPGTVF. The chain joins TRBV12-3 or TRBV12-4 to TRBJ2-1; maybe TRBD2 (5 bases). The CDR3 has 11 amino acids.

This clonotype occurred many times. This chain joins TRBV18 and TRBJ1-2; D ambiguous. The germline V gene encodes CDR1 KGHSH and CDR2 LQKENI. This CDR3 spans 14 amino acids. The V and J ends lost 4 bases and 3 bases respectively, with 12 bases between them. Here the CDR3 DNA reads TGTGCCAGCTCACTATATACGACCGACTATGGCTACACCTTC. Residues: CASSLYTTDYGYTF.

This clonotype was found many times. V gene TRBV7-2 combines with J gene TRBJ2-7; TRBD2 aligns across 14 bases. The CDR3 extends over 16 amino acids. Germline V CDR1 and CDR2: SGHTA, FQGNSA. V shed 3 bases and J 7 bases; nucleotides not matched to a gene: 8. The CDR3 nucleotides read TGTGCCAGCAGCTTGGCCGGTGGACTAGCGGGAGGTGAGCAGTACTTC. Translating it yields CASSLAGGLAGGEQYF.

This clonotype was detected ten times or more. The rearrangement joins TRBV24-1 to TRBJ2-3, with D unresolved. V gave up 1 base and J gave up 7 bases, with 8 bases separating them. This CDR3 comprises 13 residues. The germline V gene has CDR1 KGHDR and CDR2 SFDVKD. The chain's CDR3 is CATSDFRQYTQYF. The CDR3 DNA sequence: TGTGCCACCAGTGATTTTCGGCAGTATACGCAGTATTTT.

The table lists this clonotype with many counts. The chain is built from TRBV28 and TRBJ2-1, with 9 positions matching TRBD2. The V gene's germline CDR1 is MDHEN and CDR2 SYDVKM. The CDR3 totals 16 residues. The V and J ends lost 4 bases and 6 bases, in that order; junction bases with no gene match: 10. CDR3 coding DNA: TGTGCCAGCAGTTCGCCTAGCGGGATCGGCACCAATGAGCAGTTCTTC. It encodes CASSSPSGIGTNEQFF.

This clonotype came up many times. CDR3 amino acids: CALTGSSYNEQFF. CDR3 DNA sequence: TGTGCCTTAACCGGCTCCTCATACAATGAGCAGTTCTTC. The V gene is TRBV30, the J gene TRBJ2-1; D not certain. The ends were cut back, 7 bases at V and 4 bases at J, with 14 bases in the middle. Germline V gene sequence: CDR1 GTSNPN, CDR2 SVGIG (reference sequence). The CDR3 is 13 amino acids.

This clonotype was counted ten times or more. The chain has TRBV6-5 and TRBJ2-5; D perhaps matches TRBD2 (6 bases). From germline, CDR1 is MNHEY and CDR2 SVGAGI. Trimming left V 7 bases short and J 2 bases short, with 14 bases between. The CDR3 runs 14 residues. The CDR3 DNA reads TGTGCCAGCAATAGGAAGGGAGGACAAGAGACCCAGTACTTC. It is translated as CASNRKGGQETQYF.

This clonotype was seen at least ten times. This rearrangement joins TRBV11-2 to TRBJ2-7; possible D gene TRBD1, 6 bases. V was trimmed by 5 bases and J by 6 bases, leaving 14 bases between them. The CDR3 covers 13 residues. Germline V CDR1 and CDR2: SGHAT, FQNNGV. The chain's CDR3 is CASSLTGSGEQYF. The CDR3 nucleotides read TGTGCCAGCAGCCTAACAGGGTCGGGCGAGCAGTACTTC.

This clonotype was seen repeatedly, ten times or more. The CDR3: CASGGRSNTGELFF. The CDR3 region has the DNA TGCGCCAGCGGGGGGAGATCGAACACCGGGGAGCTGTTTTTT. The rearrangement links TRBV5-1 to TRBJ2-2, with a tentative D call TRBD2 (6 bases). Germline CDR1 reads SGHRS; CDR2 reads YFSETQ. This CDR3 is built from 14 residues. V lost 7 bases and J 0 bases, leaving 10 bases between the germline ends.

This clonotype has ten or more counts. The CDR3: CASSFYRDRGEKLFF. Here the CDR3 DNA reads TGTGCCAGCAGTTTTTACCGGGACAGGGGAGAAAAACTGTTTTTT. The chain uses TRBV28 and TRBJ1-4; 10 bases match TRBD1. V lost 3 bases, J lost 8 bases, and 6 bases stayed unmatched. Germline lookup yields CDR1 MDHEN and CDR2 SYDVKM. This CDR3 has 15 amino acids.

This clonotype showed up many times. The rearrangement joins TRBV27 to TRBJ1-1; 7 bases fit TRBD1. V lost 2 bases to trimming and J lost 0 bases; unmatched junction nucleotides: 3. The germline gives CDR1 MNHEY, CDR2 SMNVEV (reference sequence). The CDR3 runs 15 residues. For the CDR3, the DNA is TGTGCCAGCAGTTTACCGGGACAGATGAACACTGAAGCTTTCTTT. It yields the protein CASSLPGQMNTEAFF.

This clonotype was recorded at least ten times. The chain links TRBV5-6 to TRBJ1-2; possibly TRBD1 for D (5 bases). The CDR3 extends over 16 amino acids. Trimming pared 0 bases from V and 2 bases from J, leaving 14 bases between. The germline gives CDR1 SGHDT, CDR2 YYEEEE. CDR3 amino acids: CASSLGTLRGNYGYTF. The CDR3 DNA is TGTGCCAGCAGCTTGGGGACCTTGCGGGGGAACTATGGCTACACCTTC.

This clonotype was recorded many times. This chain connects TRBV20-1 to TRBJ2-7, with D tentatively TRBD1 (6 bases). V was clipped by 2 bases and J by 3 bases, with 17 bases between them. Germline V gene lookup returns CDR1 DFQATT and CDR2 SNEGSKA (reference sequence). The CDR3 is made up of 15 amino acids. CDR3 residues: CSARKIYREGYEQYF. The CDR3, as DNA: TGCAGTGCTAGAAAAATTTACAGGGAAGGCTACGAGCAGTACTTC.

The sample holds many counts of this clonotype. This chain uses TRBV12-3 or TRBV12-4 with TRBJ2-3; maybe TRBD2 (6 bases). Trimming left V 6 bases short and J 2 bases short, with 15 bases between. This CDR3 spans 15 amino acids. In nucleotides, the CDR3 is TGTGCCAGCAGCCTGGGACTGAGTAACACAGATACGCAGTATTTT. Residues: CASSLGLSNTDTQYF.

This clonotype was detected many times. The chain carries TRBV20-1 and TRBJ2-5; 10 nucleotides align to TRBD1. Germline V gene sequence: CDR1 DFQATT, CDR2 SNEGSKA (reference sequence). The CDR3 runs 13 residues. J was trimmed by 4 bases and V by 2 bases; bases with no gene match: 1. CDR3 in DNA: TGCAGTGCTAGAAGGACAGGGGGAGAGACCCAGTACTTC. It codes for CSARRTGGETQYF.

The chain combines TRBV14 with TRBJ1-2; D may be TRBD1 (6 bases). V was trimmed by 4 bases and J by 5 bases, leaving 17 bases between them. CDR3 length: 15 residues. CDR1 and CDR2 from the germline V gene are SGHDN and FVKESK. The CDR3 region is CASSPHLQGTYGYTF. CDR3 DNA sequence: TGTGCCAGCAGCCCTCACTTACAGGGAACATATGGCTACACCTTC.